Listed here are 4 T cell receptor beta chains from one sample, sequenced in a study of monozygotic twins with inflammatory bowel disease. After re-calling the 5' RACE reads, TCRdb lists one entry per CDR3 protein, DNA absent. The sample yields 150,000 to 200,000 distinct CDR3 sequences, of which the top ten take up approximately 7%. Sequenced sample: blood. All receptors derive from a human donor with ulcerative colitis or Crohn's disease, or a healthy co-twin of an affected twin (not recorded which).

This chain connects TRBV12-3 or TRBV12-4 to TRBJ2-1; the D call from TCRdb, TRBD2, cannot be confirmed without DNA. CDR3 size: 15 residues. CDR3 amino acids: CASSFFGGGPHEQFF.

The chain carries TRBV28 and TRBJ2-1; there is no DNA to check the TCRdb D call of TRBD2. This CDR3 contains 14 residues. Germline lookup yields CDR1 MDHEN and CDR2 SYDVKM. CDR3 residues: CASSPTSGYNEQFF.

This chain joins TRBV14 and TRBJ1-1. Per the germline V gene, CDR1 is SGHDN and CDR2 is FVKESK. CDR3 length equals 14 residues. CDR3 sequence: CASSQVGGVTEAFF.

V is TRBV30 and J is TRBJ1-1. The CDR3 consists of 11 residues. Germline V gene sequence: CDR1 GTSNPN, CDR2 SVGIG (reference sequence). The CDR3 here is CAWTIGAEAFF.